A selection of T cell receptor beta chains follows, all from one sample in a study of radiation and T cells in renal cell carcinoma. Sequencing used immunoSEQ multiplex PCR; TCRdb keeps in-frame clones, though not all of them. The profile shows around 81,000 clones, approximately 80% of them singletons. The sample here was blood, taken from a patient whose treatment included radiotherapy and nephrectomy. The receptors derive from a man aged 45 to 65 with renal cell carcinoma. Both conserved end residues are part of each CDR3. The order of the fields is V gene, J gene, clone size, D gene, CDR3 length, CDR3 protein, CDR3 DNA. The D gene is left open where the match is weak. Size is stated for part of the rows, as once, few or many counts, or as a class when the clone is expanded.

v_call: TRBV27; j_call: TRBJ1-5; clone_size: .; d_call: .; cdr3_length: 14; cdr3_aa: CATRYSFGNQPQHF; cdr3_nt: TGTGCCACTCGGTATTCCTTTGGCAATCAGCCCCAGCATTTT
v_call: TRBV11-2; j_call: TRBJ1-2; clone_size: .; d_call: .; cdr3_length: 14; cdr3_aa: CASSLGRKGYGYTF; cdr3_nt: TGTGCCAGCAGCTTAGGGCGAAAGGGCTATGGCTACACCTTC
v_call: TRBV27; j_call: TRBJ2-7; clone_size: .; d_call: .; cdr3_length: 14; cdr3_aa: CASSLIGRDYEQYF; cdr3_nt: TGTGCCAGCAGTTTAATCGGCAGGGATTACGAGCAGTACTTC
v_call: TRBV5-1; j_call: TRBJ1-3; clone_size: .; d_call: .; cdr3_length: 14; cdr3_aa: CASRPITSGNTIYF; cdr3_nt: TGCGCCAGCAGACCCATTACCTCTGGAAACACCATATATTTT
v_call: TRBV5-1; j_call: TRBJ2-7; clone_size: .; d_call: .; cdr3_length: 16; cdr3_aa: CASSLALQVGGYEQYF; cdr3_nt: TGCGCCAGCAGCTTGGCTCTTCAGGTTGGGGGCTACGAGCAGTACTTC
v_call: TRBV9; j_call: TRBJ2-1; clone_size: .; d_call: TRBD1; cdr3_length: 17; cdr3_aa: CASSRTQTGSGYNEQFF; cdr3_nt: TGTGCCAGCAGCCGAACGCAGACAGGGTCGGGCTACAATGAGCAGTTCTTC
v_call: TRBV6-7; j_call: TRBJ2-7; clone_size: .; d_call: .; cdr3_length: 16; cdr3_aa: CASSYSMGGISYEQYF; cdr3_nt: TGTGCCAGCAGTTACTCGATGGGCGGGATCTCCTACGAGCAGTACTTC
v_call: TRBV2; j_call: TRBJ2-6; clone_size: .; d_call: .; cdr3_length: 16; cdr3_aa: CASSLGAVSGANVLTF; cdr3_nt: TGTGCCAGCAGTCTAGGGGCCGTCTCTGGGGCCAACGTCCTGACTTTC
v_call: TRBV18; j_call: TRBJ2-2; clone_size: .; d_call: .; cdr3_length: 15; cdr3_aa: CASSPMVGRTGELFF; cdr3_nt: TGTGCCAGCTCACCAATGGTCGGGCGGACCGGGGAGCTGTTTTTT
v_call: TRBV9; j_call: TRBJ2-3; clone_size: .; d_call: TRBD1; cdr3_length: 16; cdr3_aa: CASSVDGQGATDTQYF; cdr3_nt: TGTGCCAGCAGCGTAGATGGGCAGGGGGCGACAGATACGCAGTATTTT
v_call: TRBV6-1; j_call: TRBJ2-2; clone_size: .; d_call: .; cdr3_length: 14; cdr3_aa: CASSGGRPRGELFF; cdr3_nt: TGTGCCAGCAGTGGGGGACGGCCGCGCGGGGAGCTGTTTTTT
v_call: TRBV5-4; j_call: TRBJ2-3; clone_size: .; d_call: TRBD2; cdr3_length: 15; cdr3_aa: CASSPGLAGADTQYF; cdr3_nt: TGTGCCAGCAGCCCGGGACTAGCGGGGGCAGATACGCAGTATTTT
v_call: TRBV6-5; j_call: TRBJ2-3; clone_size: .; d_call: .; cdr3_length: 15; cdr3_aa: CASSYSVLRTDTQYF; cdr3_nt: TGTGCCAGCAGTTACTCCGTACTACGCACAGATACGCAGTATTTT
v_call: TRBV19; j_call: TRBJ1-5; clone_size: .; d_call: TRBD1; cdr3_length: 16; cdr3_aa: CASSIWGQGLGQPQHF; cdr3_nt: TGTGCCAGTAGTATTTGGGGACAGGGGCTAGGACAGCCCCAGCATTTT
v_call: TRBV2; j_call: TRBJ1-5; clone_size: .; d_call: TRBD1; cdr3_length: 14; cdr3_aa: CASSEAGTEQPQHF; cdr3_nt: TGTGCCAGCAGTGAAGCCGGGACAGAACAGCCCCAGCATTTT
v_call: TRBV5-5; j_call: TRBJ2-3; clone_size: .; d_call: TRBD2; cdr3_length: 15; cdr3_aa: CASSFKLLAPDTQYF; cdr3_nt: TGTGCCAGCAGCTTCAAGCTACTAGCGCCAGATACGCAGTATTTT
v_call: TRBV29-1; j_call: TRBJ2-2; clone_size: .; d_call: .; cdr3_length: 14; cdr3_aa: CSVVAQMNTGELFF; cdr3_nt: TGCAGCGTTGTAGCGCAGATGAACACCGGGGAGCTGTTTTTT
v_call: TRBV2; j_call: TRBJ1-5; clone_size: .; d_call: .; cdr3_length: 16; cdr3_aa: CASSEPQGYGNQPQHF; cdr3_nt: TGTGCCAGCAGTGAACCTCAGGGGTATGGGAATCAGCCCCAGCATTTT
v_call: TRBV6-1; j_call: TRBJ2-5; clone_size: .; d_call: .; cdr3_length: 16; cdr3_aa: CASSDLFGTRQETQYF; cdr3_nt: TGTGCCAGCAGTGATCTCTTTGGGACACGCCAAGAGACCCAGTACTTC
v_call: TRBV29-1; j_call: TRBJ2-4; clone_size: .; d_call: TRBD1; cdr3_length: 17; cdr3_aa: CSGQSAGTGKAKNIQYF; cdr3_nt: TGCAGCGGGCAATCGGCCGGGACAGGGAAGGCCAAAAACATTCAGTACTTC
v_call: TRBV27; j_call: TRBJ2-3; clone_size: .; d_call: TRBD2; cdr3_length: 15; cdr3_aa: CASSLIAGGPDTQYF; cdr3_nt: TGTGCCAGCAGTTTAATAGCGGGAGGGCCAGATACGCAGTATTTT
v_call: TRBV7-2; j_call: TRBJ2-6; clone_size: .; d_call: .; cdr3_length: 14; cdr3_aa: CASSLVRGANVLTF; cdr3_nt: TGTGCCAGCAGCTTAGTAAGGGGGGCCAACGTCCTGACTTTC
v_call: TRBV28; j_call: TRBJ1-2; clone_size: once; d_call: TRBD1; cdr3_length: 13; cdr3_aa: CASSRQGGYGYTF; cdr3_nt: TGTGCCAGCAGTCGACAGGGGGGCTATGGCTACACCTTC
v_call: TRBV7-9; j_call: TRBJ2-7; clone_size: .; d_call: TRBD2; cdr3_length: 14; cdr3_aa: CASSQTGLAAEQYF; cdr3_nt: TGTGCCAGCAGCCAGACAGGACTAGCTGCCGAGCAGTACTTC
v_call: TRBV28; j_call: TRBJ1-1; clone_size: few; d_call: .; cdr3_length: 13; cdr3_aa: CASRRPGFTEAFF; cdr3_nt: TGTGCCAGCAGACGCCCAGGGTTCACTGAAGCTTTCTTT
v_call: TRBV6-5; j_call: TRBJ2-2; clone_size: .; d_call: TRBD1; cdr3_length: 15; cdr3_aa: CASSRQGARYGELFF; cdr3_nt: TGTGCCAGCAGTCGACAGGGGGCGCGGTACGGGGAGCTGTTTTTT
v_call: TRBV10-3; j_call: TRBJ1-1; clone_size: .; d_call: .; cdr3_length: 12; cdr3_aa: CAISESLGEAFF; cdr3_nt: TGTGCCATCAGTGAGTCGCTGGGTGAAGCTTTCTTT
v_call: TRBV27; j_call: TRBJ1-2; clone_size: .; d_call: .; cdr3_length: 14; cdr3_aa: CASSFTAFPNSYTF; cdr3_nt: TGTGCCAGCAGTTTTACCGCCTTCCCAAACAGCTACACCTTC
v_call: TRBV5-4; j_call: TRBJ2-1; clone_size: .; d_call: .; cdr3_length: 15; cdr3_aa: CASSPQGNSYNEQFF; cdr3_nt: TGTGCCAGCAGCCCGCAGGGCAACTCCTACAATGAGCAGTTCTTC
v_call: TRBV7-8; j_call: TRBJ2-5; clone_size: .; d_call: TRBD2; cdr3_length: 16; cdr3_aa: CASSPTGGAGQETQYF; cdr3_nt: TGTGCCAGCAGCCCCACCGGGGGGGCCGGACAAGAGACCCAGTACTTC
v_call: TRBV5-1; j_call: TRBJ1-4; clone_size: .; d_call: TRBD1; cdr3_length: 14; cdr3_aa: CASSPGQPNEKLFF; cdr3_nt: TGCGCCAGCAGCCCGGGACAGCCCAATGAAAAACTGTTTTTT
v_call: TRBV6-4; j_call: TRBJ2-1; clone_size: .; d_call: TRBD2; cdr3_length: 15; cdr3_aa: CASSDSAGGYNEQFF; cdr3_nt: TGTGCCAGCAGTGACTCAGCGGGGGGGTACAATGAGCAGTTCTTC
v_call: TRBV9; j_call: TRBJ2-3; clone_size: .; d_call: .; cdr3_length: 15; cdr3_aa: CASSVAGNPTDTQYF; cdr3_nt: TGTGCCAGCAGCGTAGCAGGGAATCCTACAGATACGCAGTATTTT
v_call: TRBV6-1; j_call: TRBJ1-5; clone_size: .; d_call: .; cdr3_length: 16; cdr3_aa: CASRGGARGAFQPQHF; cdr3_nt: TGTGCCAGCCGTGGGGGGGCCCGGGGGGCATTTCAGCCCCAGCATTTT
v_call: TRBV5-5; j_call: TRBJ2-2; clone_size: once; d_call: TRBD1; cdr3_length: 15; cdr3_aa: CASSLGTGFSGELFF; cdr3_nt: TGTGCCAGCAGCTTGGGGACAGGGTTCTCCGGGGAGCTGTTTTTT
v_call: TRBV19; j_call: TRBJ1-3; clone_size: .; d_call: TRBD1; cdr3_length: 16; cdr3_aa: CAKPMGQIHSGNTIYF; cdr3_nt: TGTGCCAAACCGATGGGACAGATCCACTCTGGAAACACCATATATTTT
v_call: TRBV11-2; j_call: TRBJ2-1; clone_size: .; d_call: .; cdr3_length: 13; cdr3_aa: CASSISRLDEQFF; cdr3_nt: TGTGCCAGCAGCATCTCACGCTTGGATGAGCAGTTCTTC
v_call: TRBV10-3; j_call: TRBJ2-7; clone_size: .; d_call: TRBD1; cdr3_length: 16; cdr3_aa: CAISGPRTGGGYEQYF; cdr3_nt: TGTGCCATCAGTGGACCAAGGACAGGGGGCGGCTACGAGCAGTACTTC
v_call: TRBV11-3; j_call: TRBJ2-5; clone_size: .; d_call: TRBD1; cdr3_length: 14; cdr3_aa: CASSLGGTVKTQYF; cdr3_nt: TGTGCCAGCAGCTTAGGGGGGACAGTAAAGACCCAGTACTTC
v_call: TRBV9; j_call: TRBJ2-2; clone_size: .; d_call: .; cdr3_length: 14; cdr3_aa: CASSVQGGTGELFF; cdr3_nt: TGTGCCAGCAGCGTACAAGGGGGTACCGGGGAGCTGTTTTTT
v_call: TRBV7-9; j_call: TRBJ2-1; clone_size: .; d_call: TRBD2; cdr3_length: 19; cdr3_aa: CASRPPGLAGESSYNEQFF; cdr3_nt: TGTGCCAGCAGACCCCCGGGACTAGCGGGGGAGAGCTCCTACAATGAGCAGTTCTTC